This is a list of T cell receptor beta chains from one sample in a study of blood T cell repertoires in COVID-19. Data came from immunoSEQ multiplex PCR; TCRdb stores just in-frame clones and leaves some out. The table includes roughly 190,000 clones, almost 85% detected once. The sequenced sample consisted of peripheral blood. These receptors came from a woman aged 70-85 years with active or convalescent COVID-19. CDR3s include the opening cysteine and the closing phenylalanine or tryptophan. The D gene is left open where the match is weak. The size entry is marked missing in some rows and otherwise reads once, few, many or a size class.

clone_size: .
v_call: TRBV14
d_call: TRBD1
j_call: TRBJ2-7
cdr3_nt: TGTGCCAGCAGCCAAGGACAGGGGCCAGTCTACGAGCAGTACTTC
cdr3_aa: CASSQGQGPVYEQYF

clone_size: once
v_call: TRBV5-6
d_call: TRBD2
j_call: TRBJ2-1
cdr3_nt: TGTGCCAGCAGCTTCCCCCTACTAGCGGGAGTGGGAAATGAGCAGTTCTTC
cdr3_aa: CASSFPLLAGVGNEQFF

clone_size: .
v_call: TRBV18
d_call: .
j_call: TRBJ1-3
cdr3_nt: TGTGCCAGCTCACCAACTACCCAGGGAGGAACGGACACCATATATTTT
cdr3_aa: CASSPTTQGGTDTIYF

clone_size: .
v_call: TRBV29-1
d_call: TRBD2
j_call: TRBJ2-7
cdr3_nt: TGCAGCGTTAACCGAGCGGGAGGAACCTACGAGCAGTACTTC
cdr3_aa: CSVNRAGGTYEQYF

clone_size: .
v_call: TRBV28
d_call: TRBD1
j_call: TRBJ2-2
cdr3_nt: TGTGCCGGGGGACAGGCGTTCACCGGGGAGCTGTTTTTT
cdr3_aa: CAGGQAFTGELFF

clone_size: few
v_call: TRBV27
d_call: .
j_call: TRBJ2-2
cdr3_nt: TGTGCCAGCAGTACGCCCCGTAGGGGTTCCGGGGAGCTGTTTTTT
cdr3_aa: CASSTPRRGSGELFF

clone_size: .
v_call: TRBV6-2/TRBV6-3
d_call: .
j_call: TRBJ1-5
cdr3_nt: TGTGCCAGCAGTTACGCAGGGAGCAATCAGCCCCAGCATTTT
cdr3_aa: CASSYAGSNQPQHF

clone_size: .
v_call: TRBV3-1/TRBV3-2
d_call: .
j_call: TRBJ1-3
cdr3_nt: TGTGCCAGCAGCCAAGAAATGGGGGGACGAAACACCATATATTTT
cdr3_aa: CASSQEMGGRNTIYF

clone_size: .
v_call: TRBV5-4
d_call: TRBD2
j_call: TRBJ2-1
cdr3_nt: TGTGCCAGCAGCTTGGTGGGGGGAGGGACGTATGAGCAGTTCTTC
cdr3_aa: CASSLVGGGTYEQFF

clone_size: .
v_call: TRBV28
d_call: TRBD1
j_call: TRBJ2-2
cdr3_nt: TGTGCCAGCACCTTACCGGGACAGGGATACACCGGGGAGCTGTTTTTT
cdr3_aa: CASTLPGQGYTGELFF

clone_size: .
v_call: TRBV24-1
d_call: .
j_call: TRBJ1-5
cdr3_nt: TGTGCCACCAGTGATCCGACATTTAGCAATCAGCCCCAGCATTTT
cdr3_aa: CATSDPTFSNQPQHF

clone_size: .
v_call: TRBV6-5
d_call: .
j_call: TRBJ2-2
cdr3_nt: TGTGCCAGCAGAATAGGGGTTACCGGGGAGCTGTTTTTT
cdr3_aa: CASRIGVTGELFF

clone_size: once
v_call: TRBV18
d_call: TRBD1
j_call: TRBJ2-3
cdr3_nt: TGTGCCAGCTCACGTGGACAGGCAGATACGCAGTATTTT
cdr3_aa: CASSRGQADTQYF

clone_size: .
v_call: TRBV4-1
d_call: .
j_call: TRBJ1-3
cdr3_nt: TGCGCCAGCAGCCGGGGTCCGGGGGACTCTGGAAACACCATATATTTT
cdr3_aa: CASSRGPGDSGNTIYF

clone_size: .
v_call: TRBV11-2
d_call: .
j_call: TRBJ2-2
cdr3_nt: TGTGCCAGCAGCTTAATCGGGAGTGACACCGGGGAGCTGTTTTTT
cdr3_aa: CASSLIGSDTGELFF

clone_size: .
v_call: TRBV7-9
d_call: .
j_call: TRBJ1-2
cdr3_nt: TGTGCCAGCAGCGGCCCGACAGGAACCGATGGCTACACCTTC
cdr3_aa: CASSGPTGTDGYTF

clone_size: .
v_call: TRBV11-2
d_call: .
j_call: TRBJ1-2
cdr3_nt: TGTGCCAGCAGCAACTGGGACAACTTTAACTATGGCTACACCTTC
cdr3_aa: CASSNWDNFNYGYTF

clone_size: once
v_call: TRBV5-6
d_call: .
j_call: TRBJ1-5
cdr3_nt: TGTGCCAGCAGCTTCAGGGGCGATCAGCCCCAGCATTTT
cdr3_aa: CASSFRGDQPQHF

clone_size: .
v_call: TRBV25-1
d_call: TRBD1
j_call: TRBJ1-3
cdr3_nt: TGTGCCAGCAGTGCCCAAACAGGGGGCTCTGGAAACACCATATATTTT
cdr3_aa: CASSAQTGGSGNTIYF

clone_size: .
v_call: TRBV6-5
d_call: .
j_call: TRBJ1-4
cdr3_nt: TGTGCCAGCAGAAACCAAGGGGGAACTAATGAAAAACTGTTTTTT
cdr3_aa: CASRNQGGTNEKLFF

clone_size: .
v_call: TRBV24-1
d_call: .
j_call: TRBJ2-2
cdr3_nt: TGTGCCACCAGGGCCAACTGGGACACTTCGAACACCGGGGAGCTGTTTTTT
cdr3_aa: CATRANWDTSNTGELFF

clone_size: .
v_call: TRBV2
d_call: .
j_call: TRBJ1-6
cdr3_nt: TGTGCCACTCAATTCGACAGCTCCTATAATTCACCCCTCCACTTT
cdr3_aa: CATQFDSSYNSPLHF

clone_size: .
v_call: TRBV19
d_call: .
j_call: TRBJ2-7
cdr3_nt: TGTGCCAGTAGTATGGGCAGGCTAAGATCCTACGAGCAGTACTTC
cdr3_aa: CASSMGRLRSYEQYF

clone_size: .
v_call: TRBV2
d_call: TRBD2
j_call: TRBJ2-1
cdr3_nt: TGTGCCAGCAGCGGACTAGCCGGAGGAAATGAGCAGTTCTTC
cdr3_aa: CASSGLAGGNEQFF

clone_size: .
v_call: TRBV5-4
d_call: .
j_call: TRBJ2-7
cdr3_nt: TGTGCCAGCAGCTTGGACTATGCCTACGAGCAGTACTTC
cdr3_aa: CASSLDYAYEQYF

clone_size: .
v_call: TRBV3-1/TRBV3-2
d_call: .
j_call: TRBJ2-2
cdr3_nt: TGTGCCAGCAGTCCCCGGGGTCCCACCGGGGAGCTGTTTTTT
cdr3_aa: CASSPRGPTGELFF

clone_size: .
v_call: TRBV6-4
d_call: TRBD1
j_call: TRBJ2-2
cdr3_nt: TGTGCCAGCAGTGACGTGGGACAGGGTACCGCCGGGGAGCTGTTTTTT
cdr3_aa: CASSDVGQGTAGELFF

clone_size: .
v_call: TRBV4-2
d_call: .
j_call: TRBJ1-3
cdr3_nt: TGTGCCAGCAGCCACCACCCCAGATCCGACCAGGGTGACTCTGGAAACACCATATATTTT
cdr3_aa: CASSHHPRSDQGDSGNTIYF

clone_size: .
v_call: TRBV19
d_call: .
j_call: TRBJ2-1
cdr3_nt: TGTGCCAGTTCCTGGACACGATACAATGAGCAGTTCTTC
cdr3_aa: CASSWTRYNEQFF

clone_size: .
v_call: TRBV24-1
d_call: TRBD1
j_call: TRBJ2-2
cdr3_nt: TGTGCCACCAGTGATAATACAGGGGACACCGGGGAGCTGTTTTTT
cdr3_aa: CATSDNTGDTGELFF

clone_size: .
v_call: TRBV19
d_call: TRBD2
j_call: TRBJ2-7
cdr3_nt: TGTGCCAGTAGTTTTAGCGGGAGCTCCTACGAGCAGTACTTC
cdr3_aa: CASSFSGSSYEQYF

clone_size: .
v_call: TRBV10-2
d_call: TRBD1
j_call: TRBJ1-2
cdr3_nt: TGCGCCGCACAGGGGGCAAACGGAGGCTACACCTTC
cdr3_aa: CAAQGANGGYTF

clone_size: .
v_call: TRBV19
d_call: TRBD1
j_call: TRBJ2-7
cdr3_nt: TGTGCCAGTAGCTACGGGACAGCCTACGAGCAGTACTTC
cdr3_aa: CASSYGTAYEQYF

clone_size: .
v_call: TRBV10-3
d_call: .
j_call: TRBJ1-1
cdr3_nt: TGTGCCATCAGTGAAATGAGTTCCACTGAAGCTTTCTTT
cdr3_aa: CAISEMSSTEAFF

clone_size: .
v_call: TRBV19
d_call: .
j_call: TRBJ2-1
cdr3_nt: TGTGCCAGTAGTATCCGACTAGATTTTGTGAATGAGCAGTTCTTC
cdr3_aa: CASSIRLDFVNEQFF

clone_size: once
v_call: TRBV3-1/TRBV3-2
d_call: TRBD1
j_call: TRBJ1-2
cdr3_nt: TGTGCCAGCAGCCTCTACTTCGACAGGGGAGGGAAGGCTGGCTACACCTTC
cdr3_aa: CASSLYFDRGGKAGYTF

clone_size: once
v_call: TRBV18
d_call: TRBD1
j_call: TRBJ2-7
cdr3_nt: TGTGCCAGCTCACCAAACCGGGGACAGATCTACGAGCAGTACTTC
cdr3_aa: CASSPNRGQIYEQYF

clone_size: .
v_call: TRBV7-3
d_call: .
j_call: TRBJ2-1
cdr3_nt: TGTGCCAGCAGCTTCGAGCGGGACAATGAGCAGTTCTTC
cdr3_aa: CASSFERDNEQFF

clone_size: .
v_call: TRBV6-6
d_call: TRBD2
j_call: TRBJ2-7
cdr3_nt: TGTGCCAGCAGCATTAGCGGGATCAGCGACGAGCAGTACTTC
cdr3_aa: CASSISGISDEQYF

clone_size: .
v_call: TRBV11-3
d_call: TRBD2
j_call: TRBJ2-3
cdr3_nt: TGTGCCAGCAGCTTAGGAACTAGCGGGACGGAGGATACGCAGTATTTT
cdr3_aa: CASSLGTSGTEDTQYF

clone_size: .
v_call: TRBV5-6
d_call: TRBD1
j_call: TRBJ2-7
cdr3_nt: TGTGCCAGCAGCAGTCCCCGACAGGGTGTGAGGGAGCAGTACTTC
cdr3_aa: CASSSPRQGVREQYF

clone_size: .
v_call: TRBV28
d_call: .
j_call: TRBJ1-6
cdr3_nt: TGTGCCAGCCAAACAGGGCCATACAATTCACCCCTCCACTTT
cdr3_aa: CASQTGPYNSPLHF

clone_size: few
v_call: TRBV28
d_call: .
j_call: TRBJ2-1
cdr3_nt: TGTGCCAGCAGGGAGGTTGTGGGGTCCTACAATGAGCAGTTCTTC
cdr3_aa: CASREVVGSYNEQFF

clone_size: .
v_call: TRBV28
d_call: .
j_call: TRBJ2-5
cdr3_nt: TGTGCCAGCAGTTCCCTGAGACTCGGTTGGGAAGAGACCCAGTACTTC
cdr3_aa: CASSSLRLGWEETQYF

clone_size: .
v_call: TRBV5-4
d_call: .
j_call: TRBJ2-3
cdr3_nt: TGTGCCAGCAGCTTTATGGGCCGATACCCTAGCACAGATACGCAGTATTTT
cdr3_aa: CASSFMGRYPSTDTQYF

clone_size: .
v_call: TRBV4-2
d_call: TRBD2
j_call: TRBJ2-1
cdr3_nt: TGTGCCAGCAGCCCACTAGCGGGAGTGTCAAATGAGCAGTTCTTC
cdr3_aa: CASSPLAGVSNEQFF

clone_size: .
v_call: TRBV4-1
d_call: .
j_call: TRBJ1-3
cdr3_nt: TGCGCCAGCAGCCCCGGACAGGGAAACACCATATATTTT
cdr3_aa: CASSPGQGNTIYF

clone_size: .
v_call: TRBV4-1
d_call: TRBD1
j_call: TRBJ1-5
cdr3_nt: TGCGCCAGCAGCCAAGAGGGACAGGGGGCTTCCTATAGCAATCAGCCCCAGCATTTT
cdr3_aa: CASSQEGQGASYSNQPQHF

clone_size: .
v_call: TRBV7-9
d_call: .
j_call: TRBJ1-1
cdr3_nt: TGTGCCAGCAGCGACAGGCAGATGAACACTGAAGCTTTCTTT
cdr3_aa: CASSDRQMNTEAFF

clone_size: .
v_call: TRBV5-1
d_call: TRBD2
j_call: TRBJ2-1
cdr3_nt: TGCGCCAGCAGCTACCCAACCGGGACTAGCGGGAGCACCTACAATGAGCAGTTCTTC
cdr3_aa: CASSYPTGTSGSTYNEQFF

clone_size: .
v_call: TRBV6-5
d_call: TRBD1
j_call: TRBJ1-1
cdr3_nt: TGTGCCAGCAGGACGGGACAGGGGGTCGACACTGAAGCTTTCTTT
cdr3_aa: CASRTGQGVDTEAFF

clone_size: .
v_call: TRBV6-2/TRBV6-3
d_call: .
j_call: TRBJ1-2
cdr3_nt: TGTGCCAGCAGTTACTCAGGACAGCTCTATGGCTACACCTTC
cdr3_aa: CASSYSGQLYGYTF